This T cell receptor beta chain is from a study of blood T cells in healthy people across ages. General study findings and limits: Observed TCR beta diversity per million T cells went down as age went up. This fall followed a roughly linear course with age.

Primers used in a second PCR of about 6 to 11 cycles were a sample-barcoded 5' primer and a J-beta primer mix. TCRdb used MiXCR to reprocess the 5' RACE reads, holding one entry per CDR3 protein. In the table there are around 1,000,000 distinct CDR3 sequences, around 25% of which are singletons. CDR3 length: 13 amino acids. Per the germline V gene, CDR1 is MNHEY and CDR2 is SMNVEV (reference sequence). This clonotype was found a few times. What it recognizes is unknown. A read error may account for a junction end that differs from germline. This sample also appeared in a second study, on T cells of mothers and their children. From that report: Each mother yielded more than 9.5 million TCR beta CDR3 reads. Each child yielded a few million reads.

The receptor was isolated from a girl aged 2 to 10 in good health. V usage is TRBV27 and J usage is TRBJ2-7; possibly TRBD1 for D (5 bases). Material for sequencing was blood. CDR3 nucleotides: TGTGTCAGCAGGGAAGGGGTCCCCGGGGAGCAGTACTTC. It is translated as CVSREGVPGEQYF.